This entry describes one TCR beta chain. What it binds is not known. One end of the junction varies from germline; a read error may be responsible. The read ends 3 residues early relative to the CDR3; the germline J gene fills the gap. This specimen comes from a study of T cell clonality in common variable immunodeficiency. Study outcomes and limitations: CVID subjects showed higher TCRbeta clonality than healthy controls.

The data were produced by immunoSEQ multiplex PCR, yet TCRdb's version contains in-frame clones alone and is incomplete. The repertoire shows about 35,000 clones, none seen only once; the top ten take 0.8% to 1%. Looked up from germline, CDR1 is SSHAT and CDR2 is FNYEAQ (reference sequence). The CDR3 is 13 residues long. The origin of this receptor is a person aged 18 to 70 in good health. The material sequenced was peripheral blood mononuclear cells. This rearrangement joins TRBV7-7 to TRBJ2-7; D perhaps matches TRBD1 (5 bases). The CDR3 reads CASSVDRAYEQYF. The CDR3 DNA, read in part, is TGTGCTAGCAGCGTAGACAGAGCCTACGAG. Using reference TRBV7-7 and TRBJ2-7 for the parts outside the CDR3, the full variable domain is GAGVSQSPRYKVTKRGQDVTLRCDPISSHATLYWYQQALGQGPEFLTYFNYEAQPDKSGLPSDRFSAERPEGSISTLTIQRTEQRDSAMYRCASSVDRAYEQYFGPGTRLTVT.